The next 7 T cell receptor beta chains were all read from a single sample in a study of blood T cell repertoires in COVID-19. Repertoires were generated with immunoSEQ multiplex PCR, while TCRdb's copy carries only in-frame clones and drops some. Among roughly 150,000 clones, over 70% were seen once, and the ten largest hold over 8.5%. Material for sequencing was peripheral blood. These receptors all stem from a man aged 50 to 59 with active or convalescent COVID-19.

The chain combines TRBV4-2 with TRBJ2-1; 9 bases align to TRBD2. Looked up from germline, CDR1 is LGHNA and CDR2 is YNFKEQ. The CDR3 has 14 amino acids. V gave up 6 bases and J gave up 4 bases; unmatched junction bases: 4. The CDR3, as DNA: TGTGCCAGCAGACCGGGACTAGCTTACAATGAGCAGTTCTTC. Its translation: CASRPGLAYNEQFF.

The chain links TRBV18 to TRBJ1-3; a weak D match, TRBD1 (6 bases). V was pared by 1 base and J by 0 bases, with 10 bases between. The CDR3 has 16 residues. Per the germline V gene, CDR1 is KGHSH and CDR2 is LQKENI. Here the CDR3 DNA reads TGTGCCAGCTCACCACGGACAGCCACCTCTGGAAACACCATATATTTT. Its protein is CASSPRTATSGNTIYF.

The rearrangement links TRBV11-2 to TRBJ2-3; 7 nucleotides line up with TRBD2. This CDR3 comprises 16 residues. The junction had 10 bases not matched to a gene; V was cut back by 5 bases and J by 2 bases. Germline V gene data show CDR1 as SGHAT and CDR2 as FQNNGV. CDR3 loop: CASSPIPSGYTDTQYF. In nucleotides, the CDR3 is TGTGCCAGCAGCCCAATACCTAGCGGCTACACAGATACGCAGTATTTT.

V is TRBV2 and J is TRBJ1-4; unclear D gene. CDR1 is SNHLY, CDR2 FYNNEI, per germline. V was cut by 5 bases and J by 8 bases, with 9 bases left in between. The CDR3 is 12 amino acids. The DNA for the CDR3 is TGTGCCAGCAGTTACGAGCGGGAAAAACTGTTTTTT. It specifies CASSYEREKLFF. Looking up the rest from reference TRBV2 and TRBJ1-4 gives the full variable domain: EPEVTQTPSHQVTQMGQEVILRCVPISNHLYFYWYRQILGQKVEFLVSFYNNEISEKSEIFDDQFSVERPDGSNFTLKIRSTKLEDSAMYFCASSYEREKLFFGSGTQLSVL.

V usage is TRBV7-9 and J usage is TRBJ2-1, with D perhaps matching TRBD2 (6 bases). Looked up from germline, CDR1 is SEHNR and CDR2 is FQNEAQ (reference sequence). This CDR3 comprises 16 residues. V was clipped by 3 bases and J by 9 bases, with 21 bases between them. The CDR3 here is CASSFGSGLQSLEQFF. CDR3 nucleotide sequence: TGTGCCAGCAGCTTTGGTAGCGGCTTACAGAGTCTTGAGCAGTTCTTC. Full variable domain (rest looked up from reference TRBV7-9 and TRBJ2-1): DTGVSQNPRHKITKRGQNVTFRCDPISEHNRLYWYRQTLGQGPEFLTYFQNEAQLEKSRLLSDRFSAERPKGSFSTLEIQRTEQGDSAMYLCASSFGSGLQSLEQFFGPGTRLTVL.

V usage is TRBV11-2 and J usage is TRBJ2-1; a weak D match, TRBD1 (5 bases). CDR1 is SGHAT and CDR2 is FQNNGV in the germline V gene. Trimming removed 0 bases at V and 10 bases at J, with 10 bases between. The length of the CDR3 is 13 residues. The CDR3 DNA is TGTGCCAGCAGCTTAGATCGGCAGGGAGAGCAGTTCTTC. Its protein is CASSLDRQGEQFF.

The chain is built from TRBV7-3 and TRBJ1-2; tentatively, D is TRBD1 (6 bases). CDR3 length: 14 amino acids. The V gene lost 5 bases and the J gene lost 3 bases, with 13 bases spanning the gap. Germline CDR1 and CDR2: SGHTA and FQGTGA. CDR3 residues: CASSPTAGDYGYTF. CDR3 nucleotide sequence: TGTGCCAGCAGCCCAACGGCAGGGGACTATGGCTACACCTTC.